This T cell receptor (beta chain) originates from a study of blood T cell repertoires in COVID-19. Study context: Material from acute and convalescent COVID-19 was sourced from the United States, Italy and Spain.

This table comes from immunoSEQ multiplex PCR, and its TCRdb copy is limited to in-frame clones, with some not included. The data hold 50,000 or so clones, with 80% to 90% observed a single time. V was shortened by 4 bases and J by 0 bases, with 14 bases between the two germline ends. The CDR3 contains 15 residues. Germline lookup yields CDR1 SGDLS and CDR2 YYNGEE. The material sequenced was peripheral blood. The chain carries TRBV9 and TRBJ2-7; no clear D. This TCR was recovered from a middle-aged man with acute or convalescent COVID-19. This CDR3 is CASSLSYRSSYEQYF. As DNA, the CDR3 is TGTGCCAGCAGCCTTTCTTACCGTAGCTCCTACGAGCAGTACTTC.